The 27 T cell receptor beta chains presented below share a single source sample, sequenced in a study of Graves' ophthalmopathy and Graves' hyperthyroidism. Scientists amplified the TCR beta CDR3 regions from RNA transcripts. In the first round, RT-PCR was carried out with HTBI primers, and a multiplex PCR formed the second round. TCRdb fed the multiplex PCR reads into MiXCR, producing one record per CDR3 protein. The sample records 620,000 or so distinct CDR3 sequences, about a fifth being singletons. Material for sequencing was peripheral blood. The receptor set was obtained from a young woman with stable Graves' hyperthyroidism. Some clones in this sample may be carry-over from other donors' samples.

At least ten counts were recorded for this clonotype. In DNA form, the CDR3 reads TGTGCCAGCAGCCCCCTGGGGACAGCAGGAAACACCATATATTTT. Translation gives CASSPLGTAGNTIYF. J is TRBJ1-3 and V is TRBV9; 7 bases fit TRBD1. Germline lookup yields CDR1 SGDLS and CDR2 YYNGEE. The CDR3 spans 15 residues. The ends lost 4 bases at V and 4 bases at J; junction bases unmatched: 8.

This clonotype has a count of ten or more. The chain couples TRBV6-2 or TRBV6-3 to TRBJ1-6, with no clear D. Deletions cut 6 bases from V and 7 bases from J, with 13 bases between. Per germline, CDR1 MNHEY and CDR2 SVGEGT. CDR3 length: 14 residues. The CDR3 sequence is CASSPAGFNSPLHF. In DNA form, the CDR3 reads TGTGCCAGCAGCCCCGCCGGGTTCAATTCACCCCTCCACTTT.

A note on this clonotype: A much larger clone sits a single nucleotide away, making a read error possible. The rearrangement joins TRBV2 to TRBJ1-5; the D is unclear. The CDR3 covers 15 residues. CDR1 SNHLY and CDR2 FYNNEI come from the germline V gene. V lost 3 bases to trimming and J lost 0 bases, with 9 bases between them. The CDR3 coding sequence is TGTGCCAGCAGTGAGTGGGCGGATAGCAATCAGCCCCAGCATTTT. It codes for CASSEWADSNQPQHF. Complete variable domain (other parts from reference TRBV2 and TRBJ1-5): EPEVTQTPSHQVTQMGQEVILRCVPISNHLYFYWYRQILGQKVEFLVSFYNNEISEKSEIFDDQFSVERPDGSNFTLKIRSTKLEDSAMYFCASSEWADSNQPQHFGDGTRLSIL.

This chain connects TRBV2 to TRBJ2-7; D remains ambiguous. The V and J ends lost 3 bases and 1 base respectively, with 10 bases between them. The germline V gene encodes CDR1 SNHLY and CDR2 FYNNEI. The CDR3 runs to 14 residues. The CDR3 region is CASSDVPGSYEQYF. The DNA for the CDR3 is TGTGCCAGCAGTGACGTGCCGGGTTCCTACGAGCAGTACTTC.

This clonotype was recorded at least ten times. This could be a read error, since a much larger clone is one nucleotide away. V gene TRBV12-3 or TRBV12-4 combines with J gene TRBJ2-5, with D perhaps given as TRBD1 or TRBD2 (6 bases each). The CDR3 consists of 16 residues. CDR3 sequence: CASSPPFPGAGETRYF. The DNA for the CDR3 is TGTGCCAGCAGTCCGCCATTTCCGGGGGCCGGGGAGACCCGGTACTTC.

This clonotype was picked up a small number of times. The chain employs TRBV19 and TRBJ1-2; a possible D gene is TRBD1 (5 bases). This CDR3 spans 12 amino acids. The germline V gene has CDR1 LNHDA and CDR2 SQIVND (reference sequence). Trimming left V 5 bases short and J 8 bases short, with 12 bases between. CDR3 in DNA: TGTGCCAGTAGTCGGGACTACCAGGGCTACACCTTC. It is translated as CASSRDYQGYTF.

This clonotype appeared many times. The chain has TRBV6-6 and TRBJ1-1; 7 bases align to TRBD1. J lost 3 bases, V lost 4 bases, and 8 bases had no gene match. The germline gives CDR1 MNHNY, CDR2 SVGAGI (reference sequence). The CDR3 loop spans 15 amino acids. The CDR3 here is CASSSGAGGDTEAFF. Written as DNA, the CDR3 is TGTGCCAGCAGTTCTGGCGCAGGGGGGGACACTGAAGCTTTCTTT.

This clonotype was counted many times. The rearrangement joins TRBV5-6 to TRBJ2-7; no clear D gene. The V gene's germline CDR1 is SGHDT and CDR2 YYEEEE. With 1 base removed from V and 3 bases from J, the gap between germline ends came to 11 bases. The CDR3 is made up of 14 amino acids. The CDR3 DNA reads TGTGCCAGCAGCTTGCGTGTCGGGTTCTACGAGCAGTACTTC. Its translation is CASSLRVGFYEQYF. Looking up the rest from reference TRBV5-6 and TRBJ2-7 gives the full variable domain: DAGVTQSPTHLIKTRGQQVTLRCSPKSGHDTVSWYQQALGQGPQFIFQYYEEEERQRGNFPDRFSGHQFPNYSSELNVNALLLGDSALYLCASSLRVGFYEQYFGPGTRLTVT.

This clonotype was seen more than once but under ten times. J is TRBJ1-1 and V is TRBV12-3 or TRBV12-4; D unclear. V was clipped by 6 bases and J by 0 bases, with 14 bases between them. The CDR3 is 15 amino acids. The CDR3 reads CASSLQLPMNTEAFF. The CDR3, as DNA: TGTGCCAGCAGCTTACAGCTTCCGATGAACACTGAAGCTTTCTTT.

The rearrangement links TRBV10-3 to TRBJ1-5; possible D gene TRBD1, 6 bases. Germline CDR1 is ENHRY and CDR2 is SYGVKD. The CDR3 consists of 15 residues. V lost 10 bases and J lost 0, with 16 bases in between. The CDR3 is CATRGVRGSNQPQHF. As DNA, the CDR3 is TGTGCCACCAGGGGTGTCCGGGGTAGCAATCAGCCCCAGCATTTT.

This clonotype was recorded at least ten times. The chain employs TRBV13 and TRBJ2-5, with D maybe TRBD2 (5 bases). This CDR3 has 13 amino acids. CDR1 and CDR2 from the germline V gene are PRHDT and FYEKMQ (reference sequence). The V end lost 5 bases, the J end lost 3 bases, and 10 bases lay between the germline ends. CDR3 residues: CASSRVGKETQYF. The CDR3, as DNA: TGTGCCAGCAGCCGGGTCGGGAAAGAGACCCAGTACTTC.

This clonotype has at least ten counts. The chain links TRBV28 to TRBJ1-2, with D unresolved. Germline V lookup: CDR1 MDHEN, CDR2 SYDVKM. V lost 4 bases and J lost 4, with 10 bases in between. There are 13 residues in the CDR3. The CDR3 nucleotides are TGTGCCAGCAGTTCCCCGGGAACCTATGGCTACACCTTC. Translating it yields CASSSPGTYGYTF.

The chain is built from TRBV6-2 or TRBV6-3 and TRBJ1-5; 7 bases agree with TRBD1. The junction had 12 bases not matched to a gene; V was cut back by 8 bases and J by 2 bases. Per germline, CDR1 MNHEY and CDR2 SVGEGT. This CDR3 has 16 residues. The CDR3 DNA sequence: TGTGCCAGCCTACGAGACAGGGATGTTGGCAATCAGCCCCAGCATTTT. It specifies CASLRDRDVGNQPQHF.

At least ten counts were recorded for this clonotype. The chain links TRBV6-1 to TRBJ1-1; 8 bases fit TRBD1. This CDR3 has 15 residues. Germline loops: CDR1 MNHNS, CDR2 SASEGT. With V trimmed by 1 base and J by 4 bases, 5 bases remained unmatched. Here the CDR3 reads CASSEDSRGPTEAFF. The CDR3 nucleotides are TGTGCCAGCAGTGAAGATAGCAGGGGGCCCACTGAAGCTTTCTTT.

Many counts were recorded for this clonotype. The chain links TRBV28 to TRBJ1-5, with a tentative D call TRBD1 (6 bases). Germline lookup yields CDR1 MDHEN and CDR2 SYDVKM. This CDR3 is built from 15 residues. The germline V and J ends were trimmed by 4 bases and 4 bases, with 14 bases remaining between them. The DNA for the CDR3 is TGTGCCAGCAGTTCCTCGGGGGGCGGGAATCAGCCCCAGCATTTT. As protein: CASSSSGGGNQPQHF.

Many counts were recorded for this clonotype. The chain links TRBV6-2 or TRBV6-3 to TRBJ1-5; no clear D. Trimming stripped 4 bases from V and 9 bases from J, with 13 bases between. This CDR3 contains 13 residues. Germline V gene lookup returns CDR1 MNHEY and CDR2 SVGEGT. The CDR3 DNA reads TGTGCCAGCAGTTCACGGGAGAGTGTGCCCCAGCATTTT. Amino acids: CASSSRESVPQHF.

This clonotype came up many times. A much larger clonotype is one base distant, so this may be a read error. As DNA, the CDR3 is TGTGCCAGCAGGACTGACTATAATTCACCCCTCCGCTTT. Protein product: CASRTDYNSPLRF. V usage is TRBV12-3 or TRBV12-4 and J usage is TRBJ1-6, with unresolved D. The CDR3 extends over 13 amino acids.

This clonotype has a handful of counts. This chain uses TRBV6-1 with TRBJ1-2, with 9 bases fitting TRBD1. This CDR3 is 14 amino acids long. Germline CDR1 is MNHNS and CDR2 is SASEGT. The trim removed 3 bases at V and 3 bases at J, leaving 2 bases unmatched. The CDR3 protein is CASSDTGGDYGYTF. CDR3 DNA sequence: TGTGCCAGCAGTGACACAGGGGGCGACTATGGCTACACCTTC.

This clonotype was seen repeatedly, ten times or more. The V gene is TRBV6-1, the J gene TRBJ2-2; 8 nucleotides line up with TRBD1. This CDR3 contains 15 residues. Per germline, CDR1 MNHNS and CDR2 SASEGT. The V and J ends lost 6 bases and 4 bases, in that order; junction bases with no gene match: 7. CDR3 sequence reads: CASRRTGLGTGELFF. The DNA of the CDR3 is TGTGCCAGCAGAAGGACAGGGTTGGGCACCGGGGAGCTGTTTTTT.

This clonotype has a count of ten or more. The chain links TRBV6-2 or TRBV6-3 to TRBJ1-5; maybe TRBD1 (6 bases). This CDR3 has 14 amino acids. Germline V lookup: CDR1 MNHEY, CDR2 SVGEGT. V was trimmed by 0 bases and J by 7 bases, leaving 10 bases between them. CDR3 nucleotide sequence: TGTGCCAGCAGTTACTCCAGGGGCAGGCAGCCCCAGCATTTT. Its protein product is CASSYSRGRQPQHF.

With regard to this clonotype: The germline gene is not matched at one end of the junction; a read error may be the cause. The V and J genes are TRBV5-1 and TRBJ1-1, with 9 bases aligning to TRBD1. Germline CDR1 SGHRS, CDR2 YFSETQ. CDR3 length: 17 residues. CDR3 DNA: TGCGCCAGCAGCACCTTACAGGGGGCGCCGAGGAACACTGAAGCTCTCTTT. As protein: CASSTLQGAPRNTEALF.

This clonotype was found many times. The chain employs TRBV3-1 and TRBJ2-5, with 8 nucleotides matching TRBD2. From germline, CDR1 is LGHDT and CDR2 YNNKEL (reference sequence). This CDR3 contains 16 residues. With V trimmed by 1 base and J by 2 bases, 6 bases remained unmatched. The CDR3 DNA follows: TGTGCCAGCAGCCAAGGTGCGACTAGCGTACAAGAGACCCAGTACTTC. Translating gives CASSQGATSVQETQYF.

The V and J genes are TRBV2 and TRBJ1-5; 9 bases fit TRBD1. J gave up 5 bases and V 5 bases, and 7 bases lay outside the gene matches. The germline V gene has CDR1 SNHLY and CDR2 FYNNEI. The CDR3 runs 15 residues. CDR3 sequence: CASSSGTGWDQPQHF. The CDR3 coding sequence is TGTGCCAGCAGTTCCGGGACAGGGTGGGATCAGCCCCAGCATTTT.

This clonotype was recorded at least ten times. V gene TRBV30 combines with J gene TRBJ1-3; the D is unclear. The CDR3 totals 16 residues. In germline, CDR1 is GTSNPN, CDR2 SVGIG (reference sequence). Between the trimmed V and J ends, which lost 6 bases and 0 bases, there was a span of 18 bases. The CDR3 loop is CACLPLGIVSGNTIYF. The CDR3 bases are TGTGCCTGCCTACCCCTTGGCATCGTCTCTGGAAACACCATATATTTT.

This clonotype was seen many times. V usage is TRBV20-1 and J usage is TRBJ2-5; 13 bases are a match to TRBD2. The CDR3 is 14 residues long. The ends lost 5 bases at V and 5 bases at J; junction bases unmatched: 5. Germline CDR1 reads DFQATT; CDR2 reads SNEGSKA (reference sequence). CDR3 protein: CSAATSGRLETQYF. CDR3 sequence (DNA): TGCAGTGCTGCGACTAGCGGGAGGTTGGAGACCCAGTACTTC.

This clonotype was observed many times. V is TRBV20-1 and J is TRBJ1-3; D is undetermined. The CDR3 contains 14 residues. Trimming shortened V by 0 bases and J by 2 bases, and 8 bases separated the two germline ends. Germline-derived CDR1 and CDR2 are DFQATT and SNEGSKA (reference sequence). The DNA of the CDR3 is TGCAGTGCTAGAGATTTGGCAGCTGGAAACACCATATATTTT. Amino acids: CSARDLAAGNTIYF.

The V gene is TRBV20-1, the J gene TRBJ1-1, with TRBD1 as a possible D gene (5 bases). Per germline, CDR1 DFQATT and CDR2 SNEGSKA (reference sequence). V was shortened by 3 bases and J by 0 bases, with 17 bases between the two germline ends. The CDR3 extends over 16 amino acids. CDR3 DNA: TGCAGTGCTAGGATAGTGGCCTGGGGCCTGAACACTGAAGCTTTCTTT. It yields the protein CSARIVAWGLNTEAFF.